This paragraph covers one T cell receptor beta chain sequence. The data were obtained in a study of blood T cell repertoires in COVID-19. The table came from immunoSEQ multiplex PCR; TCRdb's copy has only in-frame clones and leaves some out. The sample lists roughly 250,000 clones; roughly 88% were seen once. V lost 2 bases and J lost 5, with 22 bases in between. Per the germline V gene, CDR1 is ENHRY and CDR2 is SYGVKD. The CDR3 length is 17 residues. Participants were aged roughly 18 to 95 years, lived in 24 US areas, and enrolled virtually. Participants' reported clinical history set cohort assignment.

The sequenced sample consisted of PBMCs or T cells enriched from blood (not recorded which). The receptor's source is a woman in her thirties or forties with acute COVID-19. The V call is TRBV10-3, the J call TRBJ2-7, with D possibly TRBD1 on 6 matching bases. CDR3 loop: CAISEPKDSATNDEQYF. The CDR3 DNA reads TGTGCCATCAGTGAGCCCAAGGACAGCGCAACAAACGACGAGCAGTACTTC.